Below, 28 T cell receptor beta chains from the same sample are listed, as sequenced in a study of Tregs in tolerant kidney transplant recipients. Libraries were prepared by immunoSEQ multiplex PCR; TCRdb keeps only in-frame clonotypes and omits some of them. The sample gives over 50,000 clones, over 70% of which show up once; about 5% is in the top ten. The sample taken for sequencing was CD4+ T cells from blood. These receptors originate from a human donor in good health.

The chain joins TRBV19 to TRBJ2-5; D might be TRBD2 (6 bases). This CDR3 is built from 13 residues. Germline V CDR1 and CDR2: LNHDA, SQIVND (reference sequence). V lost 3 bases and J 2 bases, leaving 7 bases between the germline ends. Written as DNA, the CDR3 is TGTGCCAGTAGTATGAGCGGGCAAGAGACCCAGTACTTC. Translating it yields CASSMSGQETQYF.

This chain uses TRBV30 with TRBJ1-2; TRBD1 might be the D (6 bases). The CDR3 covers 12 residues. V was shortened by 4 bases and J by 7 bases, with 13 bases between the two germline ends. Per germline, CDR1 GTSNPN and CDR2 SVGIG (reference sequence). The CDR3 sequence: CAWIKDSGGYTF. As DNA, the CDR3 is TGTGCCTGGATCAAGGACAGTGGTGGCTACACCTTC.

V usage is TRBV29-1 and J usage is TRBJ1-2, with a possible D match to TRBD1 (5 bases). There are 13 residues in the CDR3. V gave up 4 bases and J gave up 4 bases, with 13 bases separating them. Germline CDR1 SQVTM, CDR2 ANQGSEA. For the CDR3, the DNA is TGCAGCGTTGTCGGCAGGGCTTCCTATGGCTACACCTTC. Protein sequence: CSVVGRASYGYTF.

This CDR3 is CAIGQGSEETQYF. The CDR3 DNA sequence: TGTGCCATCGGCCAGGGGTCGGAGGAGACCCAGTACTTC. This chain uses TRBV10-3 with TRBJ2-5, with D possibly matching TRBD1 (6 bases). Germline CDR1 is ENHRY and CDR2 is SYGVKD. Trimming removed 8 bases at V and 5 bases at J, with 15 bases between. This CDR3 has 13 residues.

The rearrangement joins TRBV7-3 to TRBJ2-5; 14 positions agree with TRBD2. Germline V lookup: CDR1 SGHTA, CDR2 FQGTGA. This CDR3 region has 15 residues. J was trimmed by 8 bases and V by 1 base; bases with no gene match: 3. CDR3 DNA sequence: TGTGCCAGCAGCTTAATAGGGACTAGCGGGGGTACCCAGTACTTC. Protein product: CASSLIGTSGGTQYF.

The chain carries TRBV18 and TRBJ2-1; perhaps TRBD1 as D (6 bases). Germline CDR1 and CDR2: KGHSH and LQKENI. The V and J ends lost 6 bases and 6 bases respectively, with 15 bases between them. The CDR3 sequence is 14 residues long. In nucleotides, the CDR3 is TGTGCCAGCTCTCTGGACAGTCTGGGCAATGAGCAGTTCTTC. Amino acids: CASSLDSLGNEQFF.

This chain joins TRBV30 and TRBJ1-4, with D perhaps matching TRBD1 (5 bases). Germline V CDR1 and CDR2: GTSNPN, SVGIG (reference sequence). Trimming cost V 3 bases and J 7 bases, with 18 bases left between them. The CDR3 totals 15 residues. CDR3 region: CAWSVGGLMSEKLFF. The DNA of the CDR3 is TGTGCCTGGAGCGTGGGGGGGTTGATGAGTGAAAAACTGTTTTTT.

The rearrangement links TRBV5-6 to TRBJ2-5; TRBD2 matches at 7 bases. The CDR3 totals 17 residues. V shed 0 bases, J shed 5 bases, and the junction held 13 bases outside the gene matches. Germline-derived CDR1 and CDR2 are SGHDT and YYEEEE. The CDR3 here is CASSLDSGPALVETQYF. The CDR3 nucleotides are TGTGCCAGCAGCTTGGATAGCGGGCCGGCCCTGGTGGAGACCCAGTACTTC.

The chain links TRBV23-1 to TRBJ2-5; D is perhaps TRBD1 (6 bases). TRBV23-1 is an ORF, with its function uncertain. Trimming pared 0 bases from V and 7 bases from J, leaving 12 bases between. The CDR3 covers 14 residues. The CDR3 protein is CASSQSETQGTQYF. Here the CDR3 DNA reads TGCGCCAGCAGTCAATCGGAGACACAGGGGACCCAGTACTTC.

The rearrangement links TRBV11-2 to TRBJ1-2, with D maybe TRBD1 (5 bases). With 6 bases removed from V and 7 bases from J, the gap between germline ends came to 27 bases. Per the germline V gene, CDR1 is SGHAT and CDR2 is FQNNGV. This CDR3 is 17 amino acids long. DNA for the CDR3: TGTGCCAGCAGGCGAAACTGGGTGGCAGGGAGGTTTTCTGGCTACACCTTC. Translated, it gives CASRRNWVAGRFSGYTF.

Notes on this clone: This may stem from a read error, because a much larger clone lies one nucleotide away. This CDR3 is CASSLYPGQEPQHF. For the CDR3, the DNA is TGCGCCAGCAGCTTGTATCCAGGGCAGGAGCCCCAGCATTTT. The chain links TRBV5-1 to TRBJ1-5; D perhaps matches TRBD1 (5 bases). CDR1 SGHRS and CDR2 YFSETQ come from the germline V gene. The CDR3 is 14 amino acids. Trimming left V 1 base short and J 8 bases short, with 13 bases between.

The chain couples TRBV5-6 to TRBJ2-5, with D possibly called TRBD1 or TRBD2 (5 bases each). V gave up 4 bases and J gave up 0 bases, with 13 bases separating them. The germline gives CDR1 SGHDT, CDR2 YYEEEE. The CDR3 is 15 residues long. The CDR3 region is CASSPQGGYQETQYF. DNA for the CDR3: TGTGCCAGCAGCCCTCAGGGCGGGTACCAAGAGACCCAGTACTTC. The complete variable domain, with remaining parts taken from reference TRBV5-6 and TRBJ2-5, reads DAGVTQSPTHLIKTRGQQVTLRCSPKSGHDTVSWYQQALGQGPQFIFQYYEEEERQRGNFPDRFSGHQFPNYSSELNVNALLLGDSALYLCASSPQGGYQETQYFGPGTRLLVL.

In its sample, this clone was seen once. The rearrangement uses TRBV27 and TRBJ2-1, with D unresolved. Trimming left V 5 bases short and J 4 bases short, with 12 bases between. The CDR3 is 14 residues long. From germline, CDR1 is MNHEY and CDR2 SMNVEV (reference sequence). Here the CDR3 reads CASSTTGPYNEQFF. The CDR3 DNA reads as TGTGCCAGCAGTACCACCGGGCCTTACAATGAGCAGTTCTTC.

The DNA for the CDR3 is TGTGCTAGTGGTTCAGGGTGGGGCTCAGAGACCCAGTACTTC. Translated, it gives CASGSGWGSETQYF. The chain carries TRBV12-5 and TRBJ2-5, with D possibly TRBD1 on 5 matching bases. In germline, CDR1 is LGHNT, CDR2 FRNRAP. The CDR3 is made up of 14 amino acids. V dropped 4 bases and J dropped 4 bases, with 13 bases sitting between them.

The V call is TRBV5-1, the J call TRBJ1-2; 7 nucleotides match TRBD1. The germline V gene has CDR1 SGHRS and CDR2 YFSETQ. The junction had 5 bases not matched to a gene; V was cut back by 3 bases and J by 0 bases. This CDR3 spans 15 amino acids. The CDR3 DNA reads as TGCGCCAGCAGCTCCAGGACAGGAGCTAACTATGGCTACACCTTC. This gives the protein CASSSRTGANYGYTF.

This clone came up once. J is TRBJ2-5 and V is TRBV10-3; D possibly corresponds to TRBD1 (5 bases). The CDR3 runs 13 residues. CDR1 is ENHRY and CDR2 is SYGVKD in the germline V gene. The V end was cut by 8 bases, the J end by 5 bases, with 15 bases between. The CDR3: CAIGQGVAETQYF. CDR3 sequence (DNA): TGTGCCATCGGGCAGGGTGTTGCGGAGACCCAGTACTTC.

The CDR3 spells CASSLGQYSNQPQHF. Here the CDR3 DNA reads TGTGCCAGCAGCTTGGGGCAGTATAGCAATCAGCCCCAGCATTTT. V gene TRBV5-8 combines with J gene TRBJ1-5; D is unresolved. CDR1 and CDR2 from the germline V gene are SGHTS and YDEGEE. Between the trimmed V and J ends, which lost 0 bases and 0 bases, there was a span of 7 bases. The CDR3 is 15 amino acids.

Ten or more counts support this clone. The chain recombines TRBV2 with TRBJ1-6, with 10 positions matching TRBD1. Trimming at V came to 6 bases and at J to 8 bases, leaving 4 bases not matched to a gene. The CDR3 is 14 residues long. Germline-derived CDR1 and CDR2 are SNHLY and FYNNEI. CDR3 nucleotide sequence: TGTGCCAGCAGAGAGACAGGGGGCTATTCACCCCTCCACTTT. It encodes CASRETGGYSPLHF.

This chain joins TRBV7-2 and TRBJ1-3; perhaps TRBD1 as D (6 bases). The V gene's germline CDR1 is SGHTA and CDR2 FQGNSA. The CDR3 runs 15 residues. V was shortened by 5 bases and J by 1 base, with 12 bases between the two germline ends. The chain's CDR3 is CASSKSTGSGNTIYF. The CDR3 DNA reads TGTGCCAGCAGCAAAAGCACAGGGTCTGGAAACACCATATATTTT. The entire variable domain, with the rest obtained from reference TRBV7-2 and TRBJ1-3, is as follows: GAGVSQSPSNKVTEKGKDVELRCDPISGHTALYWYRQSLGQGLEFLIYFQGNSAPDKSGLPSDRFSAERTGGSVSTLTIQRTQQEDSAVYLCASSKSTGSGNTIYFGEGSWLTVV.

The chain combines TRBV30 with TRBJ2-5, with TRBD1 identical over 11 bases. CDR3 size: 15 residues. The germline CDR1 and CDR2 sequences are GTSNPN and SVGIG (reference sequence). Trimming cost V 5 bases and J 5 bases; bases outside gene matches: 10. CDR3 protein: CAWAPGTGGTETQYF. The CDR3 region has the DNA TGTGCCTGGGCCCCCGGGACAGGGGGTACGGAGACCCAGTACTTC.

This sequence joins TRBV4-1 and TRBJ2-4, with D perhaps matching TRBD2 (5 bases). V was shortened by 5 bases and J by 8 bases, with 16 bases between the two germline ends. The CDR3 spans 14 residues. The germline V gene has CDR1 MGHRA and CDR2 YSYEKL. The CDR3 nucleotides are TGCGCCAGCAGCAGGACTGAGCTATTTGACATTCAGTACTTC. Its protein product is CASSRTELFDIQYF.

This clone is a singleton in its sample. The J gene is TRBJ2-1, the V gene TRBV4-3; the D is unclear. Trimming stripped 5 bases from V and 1 base from J, with 12 bases between. Germline CDR1 is LGHNA and CDR2 is YSLEER. The CDR3 sequence is 15 residues long. CDR3 nucleotide sequence: TGCGCCAGCAGCAACCAGGCAGCTTCCTACAATGAGCAGTTCTTC. This codes for CASSNQAASYNEQFF.

The chain employs TRBV7-3 and TRBJ2-3; TRBD2 might be the D (6 bases). V was clipped by 6 bases and J by 1 base, with 11 bases between them. There are 14 residues in the CDR3. Germline CDR1 reads SGHTA; CDR2 reads FQGTGA. The CDR3 spells CASSFGGGTDTQYF. CDR3 DNA sequence: TGTGCCAGCAGTTTTGGAGGGGGCACAGATACGCAGTATTTT.

This sequence joins TRBV12-5 and TRBJ1-1, with D possibly matching TRBD1 (5 bases). V lost 7 bases and J lost 4, with 13 bases in between. CDR1 and CDR2 from the germline V gene are LGHNT and FRNRAP. The CDR3 has 13 amino acids. CDR3 in DNA: TGTGCTAGTGCCCTTGGGGGGGGCACTGAAGCTTTCTTT. It codes for CASALGGGTEAFF. Looking up the rest from reference TRBV12-5 and TRBJ1-1 gives the full variable domain: DARVTQTPRHKVTEMGQEVTMRCQPILGHNTVFWYRQTMMQGLELLAYFRNRAPLDDSGMPKDRFSAEMPDATLATLKIQPSEPRDSAVYFCASALGGGTEAFFGQGTRLTVV.

The chain joins TRBV15 to TRBJ1-2, with 7 bases identical to TRBD1. Trimming took 0 bases from V and 4 from J; bases not matched to a gene: 8. The CDR3 sequence is 16 residues long. Germline CDR1 is LNHNV and CDR2 is YYDKDF (reference sequence). The CDR3 here is CATSRDPGGLRYGYTF. The CDR3 nucleotides are TGTGCCACCAGCAGAGATCCAGGGGGGCTGCGCTATGGCTACACCTTC.

The V and J genes are TRBV27 and TRBJ1-6; D remains ambiguous. V lost 5 bases and J lost 4, with 6 bases in between. The CDR3 length is 13 residues. Germline V gives CDR1 MNHEY, CDR2 SMNVEV (reference sequence). The CDR3 here is CASSLTYNSPLHF. Written as DNA, the CDR3 is TGTGCCAGCAGTCTTACTTATAATTCACCCCTCCACTTT.

This chain joins TRBV6-5 and TRBJ1-6, with D unclear. CDR1 and CDR2 from the germline V gene are MNHEY and SVGAGI. This CDR3 is built from 15 residues. The ends were cut back, 4 bases at V and 5 bases at J, with 12 bases in the middle. CDR3 nucleotides: TGTGCCAGCAGTTCCTTCAGGCCTAATAATTCACCCCTCCACTTT. This codes for CASSSFRPNNSPLHF.

This clone counts as large (0.1 to 1%). This sequence joins TRBV7-2 and TRBJ2-1; D may be TRBD2 (6 bases). Germline V gene data show CDR1 as SGHTA and CDR2 as FQGNSA. Trimming shortened V by 5 bases and J by 8 bases, and 13 bases separated the two germline ends. The length of the CDR3 is 13 residues. The CDR3 nucleotides are TGTGCCAGCAGCCCGGGACTCTCGGATGAGCAGTTCTTC. It encodes CASSPGLSDEQFF.